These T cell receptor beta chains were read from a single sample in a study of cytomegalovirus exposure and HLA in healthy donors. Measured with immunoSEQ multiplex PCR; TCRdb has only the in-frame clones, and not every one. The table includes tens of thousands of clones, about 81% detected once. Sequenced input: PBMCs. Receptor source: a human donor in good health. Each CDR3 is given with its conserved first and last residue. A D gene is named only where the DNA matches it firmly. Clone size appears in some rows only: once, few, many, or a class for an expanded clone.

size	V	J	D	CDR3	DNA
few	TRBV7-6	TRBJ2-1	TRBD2	CASSLEVPGLLYNEQFF	TGTGCCAGCAGCTTAGAAGTCCCGGGACTACTGTACAATGAGCAGTTCTTC
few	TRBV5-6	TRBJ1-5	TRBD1	CASSLAGTGANQPQHF	TGTGCCAGCAGCTTGGCTGGGACAGGGGCTAATCAGCCCCAGCATTTT
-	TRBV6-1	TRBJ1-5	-	CASSEARREIQPQHF	TGTGCCAGCAGTGAAGCGCGGCGGGAAATTCAGCCCCAGCATTTT
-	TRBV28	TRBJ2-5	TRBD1	CASSLLGQTQETQYF	TGTGCCAGCAGTTTGTTGGGACAGACCCAAGAGACCCAGTACTTC
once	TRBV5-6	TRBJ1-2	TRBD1	CASSSPGTGGGYTF	TGTGCCAGCAGCTCCCCTGGGACAGGGGGTGGCTACACCTTC
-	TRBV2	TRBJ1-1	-	CASSEIEGGRTEAFF	TGTGCCAGCAGTGAGATTGAGGGGGGGCGCACTGAAGCTTTCTTT
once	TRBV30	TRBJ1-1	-	CAWTEAGNTEAFF	TGTGCCTGGACAGAGGCGGGGAACACTGAAGCTTTCTTT
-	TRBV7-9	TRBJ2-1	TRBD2	CSSTGGDYNEQFF	TGTTCCAGCACCGGGGGGGACTACAATGAGCAGTTCTTC
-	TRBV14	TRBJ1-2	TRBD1	CASSQITGTGGANYGYTF	TGTGCCAGCAGCCAAATCACCGGGACAGGGGGCGCAAACTATGGCTACACCTTC
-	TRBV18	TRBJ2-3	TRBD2	CASLTQRGSTDTQYF	TGTGCCAGCCTAACCCAGCGGGGGTCCACAGATACGCAGTATTTT
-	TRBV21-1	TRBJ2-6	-	CASSNVGAGANVLTF	-
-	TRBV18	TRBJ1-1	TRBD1	CASSLNGQGGTEAFF	TGTGCCAGCTCTCTGAATGGACAGGGGGGCACTGAAGCTTTCTTT
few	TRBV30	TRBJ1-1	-	CAWMPRGTEAFF	TGTGCCTGGATGCCCAGGGGAACTGAAGCTTTCTTT